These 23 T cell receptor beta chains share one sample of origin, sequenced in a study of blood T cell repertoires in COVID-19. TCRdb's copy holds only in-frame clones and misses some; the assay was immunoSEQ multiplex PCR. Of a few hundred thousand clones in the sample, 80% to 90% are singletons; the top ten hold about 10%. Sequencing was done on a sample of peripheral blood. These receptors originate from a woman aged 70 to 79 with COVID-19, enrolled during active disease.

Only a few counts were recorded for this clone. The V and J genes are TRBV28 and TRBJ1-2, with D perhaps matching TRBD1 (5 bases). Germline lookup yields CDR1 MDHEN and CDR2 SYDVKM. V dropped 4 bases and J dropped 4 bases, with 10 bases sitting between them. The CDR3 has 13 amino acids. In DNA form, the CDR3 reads TGTGCCAGCAGTTCGGCACAGGTCTATGGCTACACCTTC. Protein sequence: CASSSAQVYGYTF.

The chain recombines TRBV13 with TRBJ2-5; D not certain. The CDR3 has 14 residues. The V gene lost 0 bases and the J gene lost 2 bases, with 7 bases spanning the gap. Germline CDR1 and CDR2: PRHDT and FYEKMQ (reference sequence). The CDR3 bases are TGTGCCAGCAGCTTAGGCAGTCGACAAGAGACCCAGTACTTC. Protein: CASSLGSRQETQYF.

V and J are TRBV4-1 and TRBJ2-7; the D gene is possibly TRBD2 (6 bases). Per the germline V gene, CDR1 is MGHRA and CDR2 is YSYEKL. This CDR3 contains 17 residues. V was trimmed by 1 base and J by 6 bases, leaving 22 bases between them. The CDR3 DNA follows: TGCGCCAGCAGCCAAGGACGGGAGCCGAGCCCTCTATCCGAGCAGTACTTC. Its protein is CASSQGREPSPLSEQYF.

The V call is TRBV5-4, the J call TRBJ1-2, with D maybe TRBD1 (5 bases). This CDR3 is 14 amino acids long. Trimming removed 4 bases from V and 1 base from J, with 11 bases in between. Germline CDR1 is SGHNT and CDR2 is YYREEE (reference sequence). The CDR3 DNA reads TGTGCCAGCAGCCTAAAACAGGTTAACTATGGCTACACCTTC. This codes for CASSLKQVNYGYTF.

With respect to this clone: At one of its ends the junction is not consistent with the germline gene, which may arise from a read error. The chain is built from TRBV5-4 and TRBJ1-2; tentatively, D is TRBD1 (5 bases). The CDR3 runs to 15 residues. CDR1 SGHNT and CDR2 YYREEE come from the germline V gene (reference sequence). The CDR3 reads CASSAGPTSYYGYTF. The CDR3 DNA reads TGTGCCAGCAGCGCGGGACCCACCTCCTACTACGGCTACACCTTC.

DNA of the CDR3: TGTGCCAGCAGTTATCGGCGGCGGGCTAACTATGGCTACACCTTC. This sequence encodes CASSYRRRANYGYTF. The rearrangement links TRBV6-5 to TRBJ1-2; D remains unclear. V was trimmed by 3 bases and J by 0 bases, leaving 11 bases between them. Germline loops: CDR1 MNHEY, CDR2 SVGAGI. This CDR3 is 15 amino acids long.

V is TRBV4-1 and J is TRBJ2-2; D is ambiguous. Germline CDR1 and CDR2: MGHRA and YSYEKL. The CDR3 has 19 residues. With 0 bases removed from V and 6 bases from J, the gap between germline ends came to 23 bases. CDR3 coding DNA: TGCGCCAGCAGCCAAGATCTAGGCGGCCCCGGGTTTGCGGCCGGGGAGCTGTTTTTT. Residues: CASSQDLGGPGFAAGELFF.

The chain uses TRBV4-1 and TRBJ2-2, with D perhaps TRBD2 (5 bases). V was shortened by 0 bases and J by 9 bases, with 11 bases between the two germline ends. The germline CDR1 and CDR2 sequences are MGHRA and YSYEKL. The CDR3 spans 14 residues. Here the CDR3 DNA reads TGCGCCAGCAGCCAAGACCGGGGTATGAGGGAGCTGTTTTTT. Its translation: CASSQDRGMRELFF.

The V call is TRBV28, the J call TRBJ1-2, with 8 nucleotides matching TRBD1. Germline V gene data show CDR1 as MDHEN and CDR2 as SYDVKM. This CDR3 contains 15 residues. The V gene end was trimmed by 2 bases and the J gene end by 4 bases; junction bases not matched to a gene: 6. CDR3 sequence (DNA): TGTGCCAGCAGTTTAGCGGGTGACAGGGGCTATGGCTACACCTTC. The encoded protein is CASSLAGDRGYGYTF.

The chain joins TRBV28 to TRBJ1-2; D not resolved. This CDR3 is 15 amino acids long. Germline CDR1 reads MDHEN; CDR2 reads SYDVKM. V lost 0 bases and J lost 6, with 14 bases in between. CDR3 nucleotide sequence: TGTGCCAGCAGTTTATGGGGCAGAGCCATGGATGGCTACACCTTC. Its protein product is CASSLWGRAMDGYTF.

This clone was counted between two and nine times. Here the CDR3 reads CASSLGEVAGGEEQYF. The DNA of the CDR3 is TGTGCCAGCAGCTTAGGAGAGGTGGCAGGGGGTGAGGAGCAGTACTTC. The gene calls are TRBV7-8 and TRBJ2-7; TRBD1 agrees at 7 bases. Germline assignment: CDR1 SGHVS and CDR2 FQNEAQ. The CDR3 sequence is 16 residues long. Trimming cost V 1 base and J 7 bases; bases outside gene matches: 13.

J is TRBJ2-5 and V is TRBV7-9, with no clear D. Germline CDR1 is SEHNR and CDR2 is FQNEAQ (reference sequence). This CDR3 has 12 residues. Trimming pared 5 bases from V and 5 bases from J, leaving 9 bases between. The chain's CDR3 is CASSQTPETQYF. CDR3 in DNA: TGTGCCAGCAGCCAGACACCGGAGACCCAGTACTTC.

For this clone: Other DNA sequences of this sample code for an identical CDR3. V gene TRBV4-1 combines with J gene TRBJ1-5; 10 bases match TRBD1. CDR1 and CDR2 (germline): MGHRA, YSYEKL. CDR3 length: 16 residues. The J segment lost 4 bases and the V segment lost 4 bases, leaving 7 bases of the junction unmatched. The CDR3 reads CASSPQPGQGNQPQHF. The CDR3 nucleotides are TGCGCCAGCAGCCCGCAGCCGGGACAGGGGAATCAGCCCCAGCATTTT.

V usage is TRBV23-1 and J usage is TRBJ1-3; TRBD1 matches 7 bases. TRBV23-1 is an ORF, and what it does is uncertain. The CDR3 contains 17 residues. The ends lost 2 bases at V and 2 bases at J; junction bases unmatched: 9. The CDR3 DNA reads TGCGCCAGCAGTCAACCAGGCTCAGGGGGGACTGGAAACACCATATATTTT. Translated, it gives CASSQPGSGGTGNTIYF.

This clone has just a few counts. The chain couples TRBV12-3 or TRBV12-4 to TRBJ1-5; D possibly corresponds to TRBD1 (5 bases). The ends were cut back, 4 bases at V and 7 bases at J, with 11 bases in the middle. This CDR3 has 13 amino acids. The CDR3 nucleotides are TGTGCCAGCAGTTCTCAGGGAAGGCAGCCCCAGCATTTT. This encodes CASSSQGRQPQHF.

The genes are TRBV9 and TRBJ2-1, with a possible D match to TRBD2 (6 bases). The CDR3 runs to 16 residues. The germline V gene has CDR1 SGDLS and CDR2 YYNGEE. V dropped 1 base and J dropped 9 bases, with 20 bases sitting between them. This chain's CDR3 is CASSVRSVSGVGEQFF. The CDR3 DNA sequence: TGTGCCAGCAGCGTAAGAAGCGTTAGCGGAGTAGGTGAGCAGTTCTTC. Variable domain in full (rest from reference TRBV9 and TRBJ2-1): DSGVTQTPKHLITATGQRVTLRCSPRSGDLSVYWYQQSLDQGLQFLIQYYNGEERAKGNILERFSAQQFPDLHSELNLSSLELGDSALYFCASSVRSVSGVGEQFFGPGTRLTVL.

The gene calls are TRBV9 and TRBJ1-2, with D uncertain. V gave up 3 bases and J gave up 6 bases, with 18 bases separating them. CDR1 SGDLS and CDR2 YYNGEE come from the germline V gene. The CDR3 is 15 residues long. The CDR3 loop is CASSEEVWERNGYTF. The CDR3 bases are TGTGCCAGCAGCGAGGAGGTGTGGGAGAGGAATGGCTACACCTTC.

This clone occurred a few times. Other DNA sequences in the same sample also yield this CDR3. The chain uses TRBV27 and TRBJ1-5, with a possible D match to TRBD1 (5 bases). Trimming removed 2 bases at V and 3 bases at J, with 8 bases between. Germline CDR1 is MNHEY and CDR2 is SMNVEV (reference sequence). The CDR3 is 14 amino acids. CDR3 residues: CASSLPGNNQPQHF. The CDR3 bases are TGTGCCAGCAGTTTACCAGGGAACAATCAGCCCCAGCATTTT.

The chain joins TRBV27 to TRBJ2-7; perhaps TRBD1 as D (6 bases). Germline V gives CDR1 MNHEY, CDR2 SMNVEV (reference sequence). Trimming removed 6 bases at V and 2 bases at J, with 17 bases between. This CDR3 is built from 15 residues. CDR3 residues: CASRPGDGFPYEQYF. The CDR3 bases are TGTGCCAGCAGGCCAGGGGATGGTTTTCCCTACGAGCAGTACTTC.

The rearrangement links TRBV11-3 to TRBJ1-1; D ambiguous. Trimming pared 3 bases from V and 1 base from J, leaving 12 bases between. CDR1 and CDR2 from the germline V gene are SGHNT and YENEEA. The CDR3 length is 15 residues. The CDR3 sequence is CASSFRYNENTEAFF. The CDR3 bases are TGTGCCAGCAGCTTTCGTTACAACGAGAACACTGAAGCTTTCTTT.

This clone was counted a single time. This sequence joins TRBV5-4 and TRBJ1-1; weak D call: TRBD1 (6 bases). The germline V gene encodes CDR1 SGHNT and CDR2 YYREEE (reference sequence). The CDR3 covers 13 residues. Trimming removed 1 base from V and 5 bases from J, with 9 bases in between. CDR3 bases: TGTGCCAGCAGCTTGAGGGGGAAGACTGAAGCTTTCTTT. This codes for CASSLRGKTEAFF.

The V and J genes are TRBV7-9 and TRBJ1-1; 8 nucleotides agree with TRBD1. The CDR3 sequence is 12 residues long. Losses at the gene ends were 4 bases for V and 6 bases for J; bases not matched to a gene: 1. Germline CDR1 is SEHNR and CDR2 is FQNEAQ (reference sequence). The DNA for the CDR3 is TGTGCCAGCAGCTCACAGGGGGCTGAAGCTTTCTTT. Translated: CASSSQGAEAFF. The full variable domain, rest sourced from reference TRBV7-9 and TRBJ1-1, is DTGVSQNPRHKITKRGQNVTFRCDPISEHNRLYWYRQTLGQGPEFLTYFQNEAQLEKSRLLSDRFSAERPKGSFSTLEIQRTEQGDSAMYLCASSSQGAEAFFGQGTRLTVV.

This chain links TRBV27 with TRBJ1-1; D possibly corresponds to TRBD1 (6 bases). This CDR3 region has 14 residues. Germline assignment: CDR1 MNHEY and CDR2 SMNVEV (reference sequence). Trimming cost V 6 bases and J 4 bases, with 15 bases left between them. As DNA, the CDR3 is TGTGCCAGCAGGAAGCGTGAGGGGGTCACTGAAGCTTTCTTT. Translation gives CASRKREGVTEAFF.